A single T cell receptor beta chain is shown here with its context. A far bigger clonotype differs at one base, so this is likely a read error. The data originate from a study of lymphopenia after photon versus proton radiotherapy. Assay used: immunoSEQ multiplex PCR; TCRdb lists only in-frame clones, some missing. The sample has 37,000 or so clones, about 86% seen once. Between the trimmed V and J ends, which lost 6 bases and 1 base, there was a span of 12 bases. The CDR3 is made up of 14 amino acids. Sequences were derived from peripheral blood, sampled from a patient treated with proton-based radiotherapy. The chain carries TRBV23-1 and TRBJ1-1; a possible D gene is TRBD1 (6 bases). TRBV23-1 is given ORF status, its function remaining uncertain. The sequence was obtained from a woman aged 70-85 years with pancreatic cancer. Some clones in this sample may be carry-over from other donors' samples. The CDR3 reads CASSHRTENTEAFF. The CDR3 coding sequence is TGCGCCAGCAGCCATCGGACAGAGAACACTGAAGCTTTCTTT.